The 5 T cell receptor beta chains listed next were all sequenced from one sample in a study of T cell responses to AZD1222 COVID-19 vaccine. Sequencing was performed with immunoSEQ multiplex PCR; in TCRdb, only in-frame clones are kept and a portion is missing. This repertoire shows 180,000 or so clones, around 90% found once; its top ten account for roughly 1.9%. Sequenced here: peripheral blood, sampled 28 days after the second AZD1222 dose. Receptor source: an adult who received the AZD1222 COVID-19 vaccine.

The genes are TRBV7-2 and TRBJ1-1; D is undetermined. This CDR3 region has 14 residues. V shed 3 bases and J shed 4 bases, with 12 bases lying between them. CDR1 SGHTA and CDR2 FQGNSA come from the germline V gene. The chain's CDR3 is CASSLSTMGTEAFF. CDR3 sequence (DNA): TGTGCCAGCAGCTTGTCCACTATGGGCACTGAAGCTTTCTTT.

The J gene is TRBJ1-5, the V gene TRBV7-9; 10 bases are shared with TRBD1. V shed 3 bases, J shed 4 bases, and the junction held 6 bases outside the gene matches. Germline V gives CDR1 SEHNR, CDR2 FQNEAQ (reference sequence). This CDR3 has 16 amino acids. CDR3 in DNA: TGTGCCAGCAGCTTCTGGACAGGGGGTAAGAATCAGCCCCAGCATTTT. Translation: CASSFWTGGKNQPQHF.

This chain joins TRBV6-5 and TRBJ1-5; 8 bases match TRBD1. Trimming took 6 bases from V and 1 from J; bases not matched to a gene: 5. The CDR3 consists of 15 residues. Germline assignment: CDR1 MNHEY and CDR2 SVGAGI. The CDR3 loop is CASRVTGVSNQPQHF. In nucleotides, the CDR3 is TGTGCCAGCAGGGTGACAGGGGTGAGCAATCAGCCCCAGCATTTT.

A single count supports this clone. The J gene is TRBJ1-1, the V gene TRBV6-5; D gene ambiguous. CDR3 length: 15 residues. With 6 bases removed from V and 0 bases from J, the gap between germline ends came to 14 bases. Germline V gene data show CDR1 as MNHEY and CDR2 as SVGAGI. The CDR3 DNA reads TGTGCCAGCAGCCTAAGGGCCGCTATGAACACTGAAGCTTTCTTT. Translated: CASSLRAAMNTEAFF.

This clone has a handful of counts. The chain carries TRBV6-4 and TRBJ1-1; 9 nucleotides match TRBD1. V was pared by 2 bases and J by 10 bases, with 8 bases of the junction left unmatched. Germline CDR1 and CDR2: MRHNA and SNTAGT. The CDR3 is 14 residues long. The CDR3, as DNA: TGTGCCAGCAGTGACCCAGGACAGGGGCGGCGAGCTTTCTTT. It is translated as CASSDPGQGRRAFF.